The 11 T cell receptor beta chains below come from one sample, sequenced in a study of Tregs in tolerant kidney transplant recipients. Sequencing used immunoSEQ multiplex PCR; TCRdb keeps in-frame clones, though not all of them. Its table records about 30,000 clones. The starting material was CD8+ T cells from blood, obtained before the transplant. These receptors were obtained from a human donor who received a combined kidney and bone marrow transplant.

A word on this clone: The DNA ends 3 residues before the CDR3 does, and the rest of the CDR3 is filled in from the germline J gene. This chain joins TRBV7-8 and TRBJ2-1, with D perhaps matching TRBD2 (5 bases). The CDR3 runs to 12 residues. Trimming cost V 5 bases and J 9 bases, with 11 bases left between them. Germline CDR1 is SGHVS and CDR2 is FQNEAQ. The CDR3 reads CASSPIRGEQFF. The CDR3 bases that were read are TGTGCCAGCAGCCCGATACGGGGTGAG.

To note about this clone: One end of the junction fails to match germline, which may point to a read error. The read ends 3 residues before the CDR3 terminus; that terminus is restored from the germline J gene. V is TRBV4-2 and J is TRBJ2-1; 13 bases fit TRBD2. CDR1 LGHNA and CDR2 YNFKEQ come from the germline V gene. The CDR3 sequence is 15 residues long. The chain's CDR3 is CASSQGLAGVDEQFF. The sequenced CDR3 bases are TGCGCCAGCAGCCAAGGACTAGCGGGAGTTGATGAG.

Comments on this clone: The read gets to within 3 residues of the CDR3 end, and the germline J gene fills in the rest. The gene calls are TRBV7-6 and TRBJ1-1, with a tentative D call TRBD1 (5 bases). CDR3 length equals 12 residues. CDR1 is SGHVS, CDR2 FNYEAQ, per germline. CDR3 region: CASSSGHREAFF. The sequenced CDR3 bases are TGTGCCAGCAGCTCAGGACACAGAGAA.

Comment on this clone: Read data end 3 residues before the CDR3 end; the end is taken from the germline J gene. The V call is TRBV20-1, the J call TRBJ2-7, with D perhaps matching TRBD2 (5 bases). V was trimmed by 1 base and J by 0 bases, leaving 10 bases between them. Germline values: CDR1 DFQATT, CDR2 SNEGSKA (reference sequence). This CDR3 spans 14 amino acids. The sequenced part of the CDR3 DNA is TGCAGTGCTAGAGTTCCAGGAGGCTCCTACGAG. It translates to CSARVPGGSYE. The full CDR3 is CSARVPGGSYEQYF.

In the case of this clone: The read terminates 3 residues before the CDR3 end, so the remaining end is supplied by the germline J gene. This chain uses TRBV19 with TRBJ2-7; 8 bases line up with TRBD1. Germline V CDR1 and CDR2: LNHDA, SQIVND (reference sequence). V shed 5 bases, J shed 3 bases, and the junction held 6 bases outside the gene matches. This CDR3 is built from 14 residues. CDR3 sequence reads: CASSPGTGLYEQYF. CDR3 DNA, as far as it was read: TGTGCCAGTAGTCCCGGGACAGGCCTCTACGAG.

Turning to this clone: Read coverage stops 3 residues before the CDR3 terminus; the germline J gene supplies the remainder. This chain connects TRBV19 to TRBJ2-6; perhaps TRBD1 as D (5 bases). Germline V gene lookup returns CDR1 LNHDA and CDR2 SQIVND (reference sequence). The CDR3 loop spans 13 amino acids. The V end lost 8 bases, the J end lost 1 base, and 6 bases lay between the germline ends. Incomplete CDR3 DNA: TGTGCCAGTGCAGGGTCTGGGGCCAACGTC. This translates into CASAGSGANV. The whole CDR3 sequence is CASAGSGANVLTF.

Regarding this clone: Sequencing ends 3 residues short of the CDR3 end; the germline J gene provides the rest. The chain combines TRBV20-1 with TRBJ2-1; D possibly corresponds to TRBD2 (5 bases). The V gene lost 0 bases and the J gene lost 2 bases, with 14 bases spanning the gap. The germline V gene has CDR1 DFQATT and CDR2 SNEGSKA (reference sequence). The CDR3 covers 16 residues. The CDR3 spells CSARDLVASAYNEQFF. CDR3 bases read: TGCAGTGCTAGAGATCTAGTAGCGTCAGCCTACAATGAG.

Concerning this clone itself: The CDR3 end lies 3 residues beyond the end of the read and is filled in from the germline J gene. This chain joins TRBV5-1 and TRBJ2-7; D is unresolved. Trimming stripped 6 bases from V and 3 bases from J, with 10 bases between. The CDR3 covers 12 residues. The germline gives CDR1 SGHRS, CDR2 YFSETQ. This CDR3 is CASNELDYEQYF. The part of the CDR3 DNA that was read is TGCGCCAGCAATGAACTCGACTACGAG. Variable domain in full (rest from reference TRBV5-1 and TRBJ2-7): KAGVTQTPRYLIKTRGQQVTLSCSPISGHRSVSWYQQTPGQGLQFLFEYFSETQRNKGNFPGRFSGRQFSNSRSEMNVSTLELGDSALYLCASNELDYEQYFGPGTRLTVT.

Of note for this clone: Sequencing ends 3 residues short of the CDR3 end; the germline J gene provides the rest. The chain employs TRBV7-9 and TRBJ1-2, with D perhaps TRBD1 (6 bases). This CDR3 spans 13 amino acids. Germline CDR1 reads SEHNR; CDR2 reads FQNEAQ (reference sequence). Trimming pared 4 bases from V and 1 base from J, leaving 7 bases between. The chain's CDR3 is CASSSDSNYGYTF. Partial CDR3 DNA: TGTGCCAGCAGCTCGGACAGTAACTATGGC.

As for this clone: The read terminates 3 residues ahead of where the CDR3 ends, so the germline J gene completes it. The chain employs TRBV30 and TRBJ2-7; 7 bases match TRBD2. The CDR3 has 14 residues. Per germline, CDR1 GTSNPN and CDR2 SVGIG (reference sequence). The V gene end was trimmed by 3 bases and the J gene end by 2 bases; junction bases not matched to a gene: 7. The CDR3 here is CAWRVGTTTYEQYF. Partial CDR3 DNA: TGTGCCTGGAGAGTCGGGACTACAACCTACGAG.

To note about this clone: The read ends 3 residues early relative to the CDR3; the germline J gene fills the gap. The chain couples TRBV28 to TRBJ2-6; the match to TRBD1 covers 7 bases. With 7 bases clipped from V and 0 bases from J, the junction kept 12 bases outside the gene matches. The CDR3 sequence is 18 residues long. CDR1 is MDHEN, CDR2 SYDVKM, per germline. The CDR3 DNA, read in part, is TGTGCCAGCACCTTCAAAGGGACAGTTTACTCTGGGGCCAACGTC. Its protein is CASTFKGTVYSGANV. The entire CDR3 sequence reads CASTFKGTVYSGANVLTF.